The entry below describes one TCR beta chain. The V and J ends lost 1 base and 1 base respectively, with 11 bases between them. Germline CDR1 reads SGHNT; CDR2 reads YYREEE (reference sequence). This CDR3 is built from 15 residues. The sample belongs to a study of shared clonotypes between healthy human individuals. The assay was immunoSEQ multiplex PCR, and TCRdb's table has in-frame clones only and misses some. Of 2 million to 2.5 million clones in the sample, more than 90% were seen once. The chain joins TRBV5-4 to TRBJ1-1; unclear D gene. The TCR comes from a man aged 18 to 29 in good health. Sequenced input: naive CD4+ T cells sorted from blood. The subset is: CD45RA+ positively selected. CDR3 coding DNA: TGTGCCAGCAGCTTGAACTCCTGGGGGAACACTGAAGCTTTCTTT. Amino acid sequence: CASSLNSWGNTEAFF.